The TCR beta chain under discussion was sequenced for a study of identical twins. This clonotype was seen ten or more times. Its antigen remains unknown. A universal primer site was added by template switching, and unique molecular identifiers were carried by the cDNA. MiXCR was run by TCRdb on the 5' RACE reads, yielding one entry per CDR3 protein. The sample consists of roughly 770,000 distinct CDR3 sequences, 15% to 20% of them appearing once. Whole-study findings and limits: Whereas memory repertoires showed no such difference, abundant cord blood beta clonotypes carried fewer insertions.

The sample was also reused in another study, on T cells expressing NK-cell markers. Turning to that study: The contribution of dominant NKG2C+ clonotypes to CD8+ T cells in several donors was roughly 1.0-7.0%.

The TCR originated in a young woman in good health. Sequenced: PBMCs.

Here the CDR3 DNA reads TGTGCCAGCAGACGGGACAGGGGGCGCGAAGGTTCACCCCTCCACTTT. Translating gives CASRRDRGREGSPLHF. The chain employs TRBV6-1 and TRBJ1-6; TRBD1 aligns across 12 bases. Trimming at V came to 6 bases and at J to 9 bases, leaving 9 bases not matched to a gene. The CDR3 is made up of 16 amino acids. CDR1 is MNHNS and CDR2 is SASEGT in the germline V gene.